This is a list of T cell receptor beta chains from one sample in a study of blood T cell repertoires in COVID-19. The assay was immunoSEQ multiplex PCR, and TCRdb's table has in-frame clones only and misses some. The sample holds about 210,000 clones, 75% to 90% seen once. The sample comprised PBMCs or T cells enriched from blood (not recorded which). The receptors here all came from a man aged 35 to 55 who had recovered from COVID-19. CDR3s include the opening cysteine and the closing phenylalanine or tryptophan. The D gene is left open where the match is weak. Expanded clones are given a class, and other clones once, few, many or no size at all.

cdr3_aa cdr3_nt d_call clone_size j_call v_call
CASSEAVETNEGGYTF TGTGCCAGCAGTGAAGCTGTAGAGACGAATGAGGGTGGCTACACCTTC - - TRBJ1-2 TRBV6-1
CATSREATINTEAFF TGTGCCACCAGCAGAGAGGCGACAATTAACACTGAAGCTTTCTTT - few TRBJ1-1 TRBV15
CASSPHTGLYGYTF TGCGCCAGCAGTCCCCATACGGGACTCTATGGCTACACCTTC - once TRBJ1-2 TRBV5-1
CAISESTGVKSQPQHF TGTGCCATCAGTGAGTCGACAGGGGTTAAATCTCAGCCCCAGCATTTT TRBD1 - TRBJ1-5 TRBV10-3
CAWNRAGITGELFF TGTGCCTGGAACAGGGCAGGGATTACCGGGGAGCTGTTTTTT - - TRBJ2-2 TRBV30
CASSQSDRAQPQHF TGTGCCAGCAGCCAATCGGACAGGGCTCAGCCCCAGCATTTT TRBD1 - TRBJ1-5 TRBV3-1/TRBV3-2
CASSYLTGGPYNEQFF TGTGCCAGCAGCTATTTGACGGGGGGCCCATACAATGAGCAGTTCTTC - - TRBJ2-1 TRBV7-3
CASSKESPSGQETQYF TGTGCCAGCAGCAAAGAATCCCCTAGCGGGCAAGAGACCCAGTACTTC - - TRBJ2-5 TRBV21-1
CASSLSSRVGNTIYF TGTGCCAGCAGTTTATCAAGCAGGGTAGGAAACACCATATATTTT - - TRBJ1-3 TRBV27
CASSLVTGGEQYF TGTGCCAGCAGCTTAGTCACAGGGGGCGAGCAGTACTTC TRBD1 many TRBJ2-7 TRBV11-2
CASSVDISYNEQFF TGTGCCAGCAGCGTTGACATCTCCTACAATGAGCAGTTCTTC - many TRBJ2-1 TRBV9
CASTTATGRIYEQYF TGTGCCAGCACAACGGCCACGGGGAGGATCTACGAGCAGTACTTC - - TRBJ2-7 TRBV5-8
CASSTQTGLYGYTF TGTGCCAGCAGCACCCAGACAGGTCTCTATGGCTACACCTTC - - TRBJ1-2 TRBV9
CASSPRGPTNEKLFF TGTGCCAGCAGCCCCAGGGGTCCAACTAATGAAAAACTGTTTTTT - - TRBJ1-4 TRBV11-2
CASSSTGLASYEQYF TGTGCCAGCAGCTCAACCGGACTAGCGAGCTACGAGCAGTACTTC TRBD2 - TRBJ2-7 TRBV5-4
CASSGKRDQPQHF TGTGCCAGTTCCGGCAAGCGGGATCAGCCCCAGCATTTT - - TRBJ1-5 TRBV6-5
CASSLFPSGTSYNEQFF TGTGCCAGCAGCTTATTCCCTAGCGGGACCTCCTACAATGAGCAGTTCTTC TRBD2 - TRBJ2-1 TRBV11-2
CASTIQQGDTEAFF TGTGCCAGCACCATTCAACAGGGGGACACTGAAGCTTTCTTT TRBD1 once TRBJ1-1 TRBV7-9
CAWRLWVGEQYF TGTGCCTGGAGACTTTGGGTCGGGGAGCAGTACTTC - - TRBJ2-7 TRBV30
CASSRTAYNEQFF TGTGCCAGCAGCAGGACAGCCTACAATGAGCAGTTCTTC - - TRBJ2-1 TRBV9
CASSLRAMNTEAFF TGTGCCAGCAGCCTCAGGGCCATGAACACTGAAGCTTTCTTT - - TRBJ1-1 TRBV7-3
CASSLAAGASNEQFF TGCGCCAGCAGCTTGGCCGCGGGAGCGTCTAATGAGCAGTTCTTC TRBD2 - TRBJ2-1 TRBV5-1
CARTTGDTEKLFF TGTGCCCGGACGACAGGGGACACTGAAAAACTGTTTTTT TRBD1 - TRBJ1-4 TRBV30
CASSLGAGLNTEAFF TGTGCCAGCAGCTTAGGGGCAGGTTTGAACACTGAAGCTTTCTTT - few TRBJ1-1 TRBV11-3
CASSFSPPEQFF TGTGCCAGCAGTTTTAGCCCCCCCGAGCAGTTCTTC - - TRBJ2-1 TRBV12-3/TRBV12-4
CASSATSGRTTYNEQFF TGTGCCAGCAGCGCGACTAGCGGGAGGACCACCTACAATGAGCAGTTCTTC TRBD2 - TRBJ2-1 TRBV9
CASSSTAASAQYF TGTGCCAGCAGTTCGACCGCGGCTAGCGCCCAGTACTTC - - TRBJ2-5 TRBV6-9
CASSFGVSYNEQFF TGTGCCAGCAGTTTCGGGGTCTCCTACAATGAGCAGTTCTTC - - TRBJ2-1 TRBV28
CASSPPTSTDTQYF TGCGCCAGCAGCCCACCGACTAGCACAGATACGCAGTATTTT - - TRBJ2-3 TRBV5-1
CASERAANTEAFF TGTGCCAGCGAGAGGGCGGCGAACACTGAAGCTTTCTTT - - TRBJ1-1 TRBV2
CASGGQGTTNEKLFF TGTGCTAGTGGCGGACAGGGTACGACTAATGAAAAACTGTTTTTT TRBD1 - TRBJ1-4 TRBV12-5
CASSQAEGLNQPQHF TGCGCCAGCAGCCAAGCGGAGGGCCTAAATCAGCCCCAGCATTTT - few TRBJ1-5 TRBV4-1
CASNGQGAPEAFF TGTGCCAGCAACGGACAGGGGGCTCCTGAAGCTTTCTTT TRBD1 - TRBJ1-1 TRBV11-2
CASSGDRRYTF TGCGCCAGCAGCGGGGACAGGCGGTACACCTTC TRBD1 - TRBJ1-2 TRBV5-1
CASSPGGAIHEQYF TGTGCCAGCTCACCCGGGGGGGCGATTCACGAGCAGTACTTC TRBD2 - TRBJ2-7 TRBV18
CASSQTSGGSQYF TGCGCCAGCAGCCAAACTAGCGGAGGCTCCCAGTACTTC TRBD2 once TRBJ2-5 TRBV4-1
CASSLRTSGVETQYF TGTGCCAGTAGTCTCCGGACTAGCGGGGTAGAGACCCAGTACTTC TRBD2 - TRBJ2-5 TRBV19